The 5 T cell receptor beta chains below were found in one sample sequenced in a study of T cell responses to AZD1222 COVID-19 vaccine. The protocol was immunoSEQ multiplex PCR, while the TCRdb copy is restricted to in-frame clones and leaves out a portion. The sample comprises 120,000 or so clones, approximately 86% of which are singletons, and over 2.5% rests with the top ten. The sequencing used peripheral blood, collected 28 days after the second AZD1222 dose. These receptors all come from an adult who received the AZD1222 COVID-19 vaccine.

The rearrangement joins TRBV19 to TRBJ1-5; no reliable D call. V lost 6 bases and J 0 bases, leaving 6 bases between the germline ends. CDR1 and CDR2 from the germline V gene are LNHDA and SQIVND (reference sequence). This CDR3 has 13 residues. The CDR3 DNA reads as TGTGCCAGTAGAGTACATAGCAATCAGCCCCAGCATTTT. This codes for CASRVHSNQPQHF.

This clone was counted once. The chain employs TRBV5-5 and TRBJ1-6; 7 bases map to TRBD1. CDR1 and CDR2 (germline): SGHKS, YYEKEE (reference sequence). The CDR3 has 14 residues. V lost 1 base and J lost 5; bases outside the gene matches: 0. CDR3 protein: CASSLQGDNSPLHF. The CDR3 DNA is TGTGCCAGCAGCTTGCAGGGGGATAATTCACCCCTCCACTTT.

The rearrangement uses TRBV28 and TRBJ1-2; D ambiguous. CDR1 is MDHEN and CDR2 is SYDVKM in the germline V gene. With 6 bases removed from V and 0 bases from J, the gap between germline ends came to 11 bases. The CDR3 has 14 amino acids. CDR3: CASRETETNYGYTF. DNA for the CDR3: TGTGCCAGCAGAGAAACAGAAACTAACTATGGCTACACCTTC.

Here the CDR3 DNA reads TGCGCCAGCAGCCCGGGGACAGGGAACAATTCACCCCTCCACTTT. The encoded protein is CASSPGTGNNSPLHF. The chain uses TRBV5-1 and TRBJ1-6; 9 bases are a match to TRBD1. CDR3 size: 15 residues. Trimming at V came to 4 bases and at J to 7 bases, leaving 6 bases not matched to a gene. The germline gives CDR1 SGHRS, CDR2 YFSETQ.

A few counts support this clone. In DNA form, the CDR3 reads TGTGCCAGCAGTGAAACAGCGGGGGACACCGGGGAGCTGTTTTTT. This encodes CASSETAGDTGELFF. The chain recombines TRBV6-1 with TRBJ2-2, with 8 bases lining up with TRBD2. The germline V gene encodes CDR1 MNHNS and CDR2 SASEGT. The CDR3 extends over 15 amino acids. V lost 2 bases and J lost 3; bases outside the gene matches: 2.